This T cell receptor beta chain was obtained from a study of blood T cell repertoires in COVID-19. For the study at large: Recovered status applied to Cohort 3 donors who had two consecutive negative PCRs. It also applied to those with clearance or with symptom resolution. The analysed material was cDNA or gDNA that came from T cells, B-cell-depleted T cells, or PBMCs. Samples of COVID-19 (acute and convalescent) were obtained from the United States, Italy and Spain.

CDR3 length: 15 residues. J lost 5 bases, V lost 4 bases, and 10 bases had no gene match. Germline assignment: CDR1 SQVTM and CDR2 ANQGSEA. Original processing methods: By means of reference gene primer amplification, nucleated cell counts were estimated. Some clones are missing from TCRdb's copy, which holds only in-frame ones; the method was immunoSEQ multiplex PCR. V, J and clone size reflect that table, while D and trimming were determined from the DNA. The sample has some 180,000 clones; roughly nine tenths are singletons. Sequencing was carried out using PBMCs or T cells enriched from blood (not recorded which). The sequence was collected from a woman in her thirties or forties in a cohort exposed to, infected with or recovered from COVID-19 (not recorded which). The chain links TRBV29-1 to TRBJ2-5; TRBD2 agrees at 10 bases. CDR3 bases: TGCAGCGTTGCAGAGCGGGGGGGCTTTATTGAGACCCAGTACTTC. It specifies CSVAERGGFIETQYF.